The 26 T cell receptor beta chains given below trace back to one sample, sequenced in a study of cytomegalovirus exposure and HLA in healthy donors. Measured with immunoSEQ multiplex PCR; TCRdb has only the in-frame clones, and not every one. The sample yields 260,000 or so clones, roughly 89% seen once. The specimen was PBMCs. All receptors derive from a man younger than 35 in good health and CMV-seronegative.

This clone was seen once. The rearrangement joins TRBV18 to TRBJ2-5, with TRBD2 identical over 8 bases. The germline V gene has CDR1 KGHSH and CDR2 LQKENI. J was trimmed by 5 bases and V by 1 base; bases with no gene match: 6. This CDR3 region has 15 residues. The CDR3 sequence is CASSPRSGRGETQYF. The CDR3 DNA sequence: TGTGCCAGCTCACCACGCAGCGGGAGAGGGGAGACCCAGTACTTC.

The chain has TRBV7-9 and TRBJ2-7, with 14 positions matching TRBD2. V was clipped by 5 bases and J by 3 bases; unmatched bases: 6. The CDR3 covers 16 residues. The germline gives CDR1 SEHNR, CDR2 FQNEAQ (reference sequence). As DNA, the CDR3 is TGTGCCAGCAGCCAAAAGGGACTAGCGGGAGTCTACGAGCAGTACTTC. Translation: CASSQKGLAGVYEQYF.

This chain uses TRBV28 with TRBJ1-2; D possibly corresponds to TRBD1 (6 bases). The CDR3 is 15 amino acids. Germline V CDR1 and CDR2: MDHEN, SYDVKM. V lost 3 bases and J 0 bases, leaving 11 bases between the germline ends. The CDR3 region is CASSFPGQPNYGYTF. In nucleotides, the CDR3 is TGTGCCAGCAGTTTTCCAGGACAGCCTAACTATGGCTACACCTTC.

J is TRBJ2-3 and V is TRBV27, with 10 bases lining up with TRBD1. CDR3 size: 17 residues. V lost 4 bases to trimming and J lost 3 bases; unmatched junction nucleotides: 10. Germline V CDR1 and CDR2: MNHEY, SMNVEV (reference sequence). CDR3: CASSSPRDRGPTDTQYF. The CDR3 DNA sequence: TGTGCCAGCAGTTCACCACGGGACAGGGGACCTACAGATACGCAGTATTTT.

The genes are TRBV14 and TRBJ1-1, with no clear D. The CDR3 consists of 17 residues. V was clipped by 1 base and J by 0 bases, with 15 bases between them. The germline V gene encodes CDR1 SGHDN and CDR2 FVKESK. CDR3 bases: TGTGCCAGCAGCCAAGGACCTAGGATCGGTTTGAACACTGAAGCTTTCTTT. Its translation: CASSQGPRIGLNTEAFF.

The genes are TRBV4-1 and TRBJ2-7, with TRBD1 identical over 8 bases. This CDR3 has 14 residues. Germline V gene lookup returns CDR1 MGHRA and CDR2 YSYEKL. Unmatched junction bases numbered 5, after V lost 4 bases and J lost 3 bases. In DNA, the CDR3 is TGCGCCAGCAGCCCGGTACAGGGGGACTACGAGCAGTACTTC. Translation: CASSPVQGDYEQYF.

The chain uses TRBV18 and TRBJ1-4; 7 bases align to TRBD1. This CDR3 comprises 16 residues. The V gene's germline CDR1 is KGHSH and CDR2 LQKENI. After removal of 4 bases from V and 8 bases from J, the junction contained 13 bases not matched to a gene. The CDR3 coding sequence is TGTGCCAGCTCACGCGGGACAGAAGCCCATCGAGAAAAACTGTTTTTT. Its protein product is CASSRGTEAHREKLFF.

The chain's CDR3 is CASSSRQGVTEAFF. The CDR3 DNA sequence: TGTGCCAGCAGCTCGAGACAGGGGGTCACTGAAGCTTTCTTT. This sequence joins TRBV5-4 and TRBJ1-1; TRBD1 matches 9 bases. Trimming cost V 3 bases and J 4 bases; bases outside gene matches: 4. Germline V gene sequence: CDR1 SGHNT, CDR2 YYREEE (reference sequence). There are 14 residues in the CDR3.

The V and J genes are TRBV15 and TRBJ2-1, with D possibly being TRBD1 (5 bases). V lost 0 bases and J lost 11, with 20 bases in between. The germline gives CDR1 LNHNV, CDR2 YYDKDF (reference sequence). The CDR3 covers 16 residues. The CDR3 sequence: CATSRDRGQYAAKQFF. The CDR3 DNA is TGTGCCACCAGCAGAGATAGGGGCCAATACGCGGCTAAGCAGTTCTTC.

The J gene is TRBJ2-3, the V gene TRBV27, with D unclear. Germline loops: CDR1 MNHEY, CDR2 SMNVEV (reference sequence). Trimming stripped 5 bases from V and 2 bases from J, with 5 bases between. The CDR3 is 12 amino acids. The CDR3 DNA reads as TGTGCCAGCAGTCCGTCCACAGATACGCAGTATTTT. Its translation: CASSPSTDTQYF.

This sequence joins TRBV4-1 and TRBJ2-3, with 10 nucleotides matching TRBD2. J lost 4 bases, V lost 0 bases, and 4 bases had no gene match. The CDR3 is 16 residues long. Per the germline V gene, CDR1 is MGHRA and CDR2 is YSYEKL. The CDR3 nucleotides read TGCGCCAGCAGCCAAGAGGCTAGCGGGGGAGCAGATACGCAGTATTTT. Translated: CASSQEASGGADTQYF.

This chain joins TRBV29-1 and TRBJ2-6, with D perhaps matching TRBD1 (7 bases). Germline V gene lookup returns CDR1 SQVTM and CDR2 ANQGSEA. Trimming took off 6 bases at V and 2 bases at J, with 23 bases between the two ends. The CDR3 has 18 residues. The CDR3 region has the DNA TGCAGCGTCCCTCGGTGGAGGGGGCGGCAGGCTGGGGCCAACGTCCTGACTTTC. The encoded protein is CSVPRWRGRQAGANVLTF.

This chain connects TRBV5-6 to TRBJ1-6; tentatively, D is TRBD1 (5 bases). Germline CDR1 SGHDT, CDR2 YYEEEE. This CDR3 region has 15 residues. Trimming cost V 1 base and J 7 bases, with 12 bases left between them. Written as DNA, the CDR3 is TGTGCCAGCAGCTTGCAAGGAGGGGAGAATTCACCCCTCCACTTT. Translated, it gives CASSLQGGENSPLHF.

This clone was seen only once. This sequence joins TRBV9 and TRBJ2-1; weak D call: TRBD2 (6 bases). The CDR3 spans 13 residues. In germline, CDR1 is SGDLS, CDR2 YYNGEE. Trimming cost V 3 bases and J 13 bases, with 17 bases left between them. CDR3 sequence reads: CASSAAGREAQFF. CDR3 in DNA: TGTGCCAGCAGCGCCGCCGGGCGGGAAGCTCAGTTCTTC.

This clone was seen once. This rearrangement joins TRBV19 to TRBJ1-5; D gene uncertain. The CDR3 is 13 residues long. V lost 5 bases to trimming and J lost 5 bases, with 10 bases between them. The germline CDR1 and CDR2 sequences are LNHDA and SQIVND (reference sequence). The CDR3 DNA follows: TGTGCCAGTAGTTATGCAACAGATCAGCCCCAGCATTTT. This gives the protein CASSYATDQPQHF. The full variable domain, its missing parts supplied by reference TRBV19 and TRBJ1-5, is DGGITQSPKYLFRKEGQNVTLSCEQNLNHDAMYWYRQDPGQGLRLIYYSQIVNDFQKGDIAEGYSVSREKKESFPLTVTSAQKNPTAFYLCASSYATDQPQHFGDGTRLSIL.

The chain links TRBV4-3 to TRBJ2-7; weak D call: TRBD1 (6 bases). Between the trimmed V and J ends, which lost 0 bases and 5 bases, there was a span of 14 bases. Germline assignment: CDR1 LGHNA and CDR2 YSLEER. The CDR3 is 15 residues long. The CDR3 DNA reads TGCGCCAGCAGCCAAGATCAAGGGGGAGCCCACGAGCAGTACTTC. This sequence encodes CASSQDQGGAHEQYF.

This sequence joins TRBV7-9 and TRBJ1-1, with D unclear. Germline assignment: CDR1 SEHNR and CDR2 FQNEAQ (reference sequence). The V end lost 6 bases, the J end lost 7 bases, and 12 bases lay between the germline ends. This CDR3 spans 12 amino acids. The CDR3 DNA reads as TGTGCCAGCAGTAAAACGGAGGGTGAAGCTTTCTTT. This encodes CASSKTEGEAFF.

The V call is TRBV4-1, the J call TRBJ2-7, with D hard to call. The CDR3 has 14 amino acids. V gave up 0 bases and J gave up 3 bases, with 9 bases separating them. Germline values: CDR1 MGHRA, CDR2 YSYEKL. CDR3 bases: TGCGCCAGCAGCCAAGACGAGGTCAGCTACGAGCAGTACTTC. This codes for CASSQDEVSYEQYF.

On this clone itself: An end of the junction differs from the germline gene, which may be a read error. The chain uses TRBV7-7 and TRBJ2-7; a weak D match, TRBD1 (6 bases). Germline CDR1 SSHAT, CDR2 FNYEAQ (reference sequence). The CDR3 sequence is 12 residues long. In DNA form, the CDR3 reads TGTGCTAGCAGCCTGACAGGTAACGAGCAGTACTTC. Translating it yields CASSLTGNEQYF. Based on the CDR3 plus reference TRBV7-7 and TRBJ2-7, the full variable domain is GAGVSQSPRYKVTKRGQDVTLRCDPISSHATLYWYQQALGQGPEFLTYFNYEAQPDKSGLPSDRFSAERPEGSISTLTIQRTEQRDSAMYRCASSLTGNEQYFGPGTRLTVT.

The rearrangement links TRBV6-1 to TRBJ1-2; D may be TRBD1 (6 bases). The CDR3 is made up of 17 amino acids. Trimming stripped 4 bases from V and 2 bases from J, with 20 bases between. Looked up from germline, CDR1 is MNHNS and CDR2 is SASEGT. Here the CDR3 DNA reads TGTGCCAGCAGTGTCGGGGGGCCCAAGAACCTCAACTATGGCTACACCTTC. Protein product: CASSVGGPKNLNYGYTF.

The chain links TRBV18 to TRBJ2-1; D gene uncertain. The germline CDR1 and CDR2 sequences are KGHSH and LQKENI. The CDR3 sequence is 14 residues long. Trimming took off 0 bases at V and 6 bases at J, with 9 bases between the two ends. The CDR3 sequence: CASSPPVQPNEQFF. CDR3 coding DNA: TGTGCCAGCTCACCACCGGTACAGCCCAATGAGCAGTTCTTC.

The V gene is TRBV27, the J gene TRBJ1-1; TRBD1 is a possible D gene (5 bases). V gave up 6 bases and J gave up 6 bases, with 23 bases separating them. Germline V lookup: CDR1 MNHEY, CDR2 SMNVEV (reference sequence). The CDR3 length is 16 residues. The CDR3 protein is CASRSRGEGIGSEAFF. CDR3 DNA sequence: TGTGCCAGCAGAAGTAGAGGGGAGGGAATTGGATCTGAAGCTTTCTTT.

V gene TRBV6-6 combines with J gene TRBJ1-5, with D possibly matching TRBD1 (6 bases). The CDR3 has 14 amino acids. Deletions cut 2 bases from V and 7 bases from J, with 12 bases between. Germline V gene data show CDR1 as MNHNY and CDR2 as SVGAGI (reference sequence). The CDR3 spells CASSYQGTGQPQHF. In DNA form, the CDR3 reads TGTGCCAGCAGTTACCAGGGGACGGGGCAGCCCCAGCATTTT.

V and J are TRBV7-9 and TRBJ2-1; possible D gene TRBD2, 6 bases. The CDR3 totals 15 residues. The germline V gene encodes CDR1 SEHNR and CDR2 FQNEAQ (reference sequence). The V gene lost 5 bases and the J gene lost 0 bases, with 11 bases spanning the gap. CDR3 region: CASSPLGGSYNEQFF. As DNA, the CDR3 is TGTGCCAGCAGCCCCTTGGGGGGCTCCTACAATGAGCAGTTCTTC.

The rearrangement uses TRBV28 and TRBJ2-7; the D gene is possibly TRBD2 (6 bases). Per the germline V gene, CDR1 is MDHEN and CDR2 is SYDVKM. The CDR3 is made up of 15 amino acids. Trimming stripped 4 bases from V and 2 bases from J, with 15 bases between. The CDR3 region has the DNA TGTGCCAGCAGTTCCCCGGGACGGGGGACCTACGAGCAGTACTTC. Its protein is CASSSPGRGTYEQYF.

This clone has a single count. The chain joins TRBV6-5 to TRBJ2-7; D ambiguous. V gave up 6 bases and J gave up 2 bases, with 8 bases separating them. Germline V lookup: CDR1 MNHEY, CDR2 SVGAGI. The CDR3 runs to 12 residues. CDR3 sequence reads: CASRDTAYEQYF. CDR3 nucleotides: TGTGCCAGCAGAGACACAGCCTACGAGCAGTACTTC.